The subject of this entry is one T cell receptor beta chain. Its specificity is not known. Treatment described: roughly 10-day PBMC culture with coronavirus spike peptide pools or control peptides (ViraFEST assay). Wells that each held fewer than 2.5 million PBMCs were cultured with 9 to 10 IU/ml IL-2 and 7.5 to 10 ug/ml peptide pools. The sample belongs to a study of vaccination and CD4 T cells after COVID-19. Researchers used the Oncomine TCR Beta short-read assay to sequence DNA from cultured CD4+ T cells. MiXCR, run by TCRdb on the PCR reads, gives a single entry per CDR3 protein. This table has more than 14,000 distinct CDR3 sequences, around 45% appearing once. The V gene's germline CDR1 is MNHEY and CDR2 SMNVEV (reference sequence). Trimming left V 2 bases short and J 1 base short, with 12 bases between. This CDR3 has 15 residues.

This sequence joins TRBV27 and TRBJ2-7, with unresolved D. Material: CD4+ T cells from blood, cultured in vitro. The TCR originated in a human donor who had recovered from COVID-19. DNA for the CDR3: TGTGCCAGCAGTTTAAGACCCTCGCGGTCCTACGAGCAGTACTTC. Translating gives CASSLRPSRSYEQYF.